A single count supports the clone carrying this T cell receptor beta chain. These data come from a study of blood T cell repertoires in COVID-19. Generated by immunoSEQ multiplex PCR, the TCRdb table keeps only in-frame clones and is missing some. The profile shows roughly 180,000 clones, about 80% of them singletons. This TCR came from a woman between 50 and 59 years old with active or convalescent COVID-19. Sequenced: peripheral blood.

CDR3 loop: CASSQELATPYEQYF. The CDR3 DNA follows: TGTGCCAGCAGCCAAGAGTTGGCGACTCCCTACGAGCAGTACTTC. The chain employs TRBV3-1 (or the pseudogene TRBV3-2) and TRBJ2-7, with D unresolved. This CDR3 region has 15 residues. V gave up 0 bases and J gave up 2 bases, with 11 bases separating them. Looked up from germline, CDR1 is LGHDT and CDR2 is YNNKEL (reference sequence).